What follows are 24 T cell receptor beta chains derived from one specimen sequenced in a study of blood T cell repertoires in COVID-19. Measured with immunoSEQ multiplex PCR; TCRdb has only the in-frame clones, and not every one. Of about 17,000 clones listed, approximately 78% were seen once; the top ten hold over 7.5%. What was sequenced was peripheral blood. All receptors derive from a man aged 55-75 years with acute or convalescent COVID-19.

J is TRBJ2-3 and V is TRBV13; the match to TRBD2 covers 10 bases. The germline V gene has CDR1 PRHDT and CDR2 FYEKMQ (reference sequence). The CDR3 covers 16 residues. Trimming at V came to 4 bases and at J to 6 bases, leaving 10 bases not matched to a gene. The CDR3 DNA sequence: TGTGCCAGCAGCTCCCGGACTAGCGGCCGGGGGGATACGCAGTATTTT. Translating it yields CASSSRTSGRGDTQYF.

The rearrangement links TRBV11-2 to TRBJ2-7, with D hard to call. Deletions cut 1 base from V and 2 bases from J, with 6 bases between. Germline values: CDR1 SGHAT, CDR2 FQNNGV. The CDR3 has 13 amino acids. This chain's CDR3 is CASSLGGPYEQYF. The CDR3 nucleotides are TGTGCCAGCAGCTTAGGTGGGCCCTACGAGCAGTACTTC.

The rearrangement links TRBV7-9 to TRBJ2-7; a possible D gene is TRBD2 (5 bases). V lost 1 base and J 2 bases, leaving 15 bases between the germline ends. This CDR3 region has 16 residues. Germline-derived CDR1 and CDR2 are SEHNR and FQNEAQ (reference sequence). The CDR3 loop is CASSLVTGDRAYEQYF. CDR3 DNA: TGTGCCAGCAGCTTAGTAACCGGGGATAGGGCCTACGAGCAGTACTTC.

This clone turned up a few times. The chain carries TRBV11-2 and TRBJ1-2; unclear D gene. V was pared by 1 base and J by 4 bases, with 13 bases between. Germline V gives CDR1 SGHAT, CDR2 FQNNGV. CDR3 length equals 15 residues. CDR3: CASSLGSANSYGYTF. The CDR3 nucleotides read TGTGCCAGCAGCTTAGGGTCAGCGAACTCCTATGGCTACACCTTC.

The chain employs TRBV11-2 and TRBJ2-5; 7 nucleotides align to TRBD2. This CDR3 is built from 15 residues. Germline V gene lookup returns CDR1 SGHAT and CDR2 FQNNGV. Trimming removed 5 bases from V and 3 bases from J; junction bases left unmatched: 9. CDR3 DNA: TGTGCCAGCAGCGATCCCGGACTAGTGAAAGAGACCCAGTACTTC. It is translated as CASSDPGLVKETQYF.

V usage is TRBV9 and J usage is TRBJ2-7; perhaps TRBD1 as D (6 bases). Deletions cut 5 bases from V and 1 base from J, with 16 bases between. Germline V gene lookup returns CDR1 SGDLS and CDR2 YYNGEE. The CDR3 spans 15 residues. The CDR3: CASSRGQTESYEQYF. The CDR3, as DNA: TGTGCCAGCAGTAGAGGACAGACCGAATCCTACGAGCAGTACTTC.

This sequence joins TRBV9 and TRBJ2-1; D may be TRBD1 (5 bases). The V gene lost 3 bases and the J gene lost 1 base, with 8 bases spanning the gap. Germline V gene sequence: CDR1 SGDLS, CDR2 YYNGEE. CDR3 size: 14 residues. In DNA, the CDR3 is TGTGCCAGCAGCGCCAGACAGTCCTACAATGAGCAGTTCTTC. Its protein product is CASSARQSYNEQFF. The entire variable domain, with the rest obtained from reference TRBV9 and TRBJ2-1, is as follows: DSGVTQTPKHLITATGQRVTLRCSPRSGDLSVYWYQQSLDQGLQFLIQYYNGEERAKGNILERFSAQQFPDLHSELNLSSLELGDSALYFCASSARQSYNEQFFGPGTRLTVL.

Concerning this clone itself: An end of the junction does not agree with germline; a read error may underlie this. V gene TRBV3-1 (or the pseudogene TRBV3-2) combines with J gene TRBJ1-2; D unresolved. This CDR3 is 11 amino acids long. Germline lookup yields CDR1 LGHDT and CDR2 YNNKEL (reference sequence). DNA of the CDR3: TGTGCCAGCAGCCAAGGTAGATTTCGTCTCTTC. Translation: CASSQGRFRLF.

The CDR3 reads CASSVGDRATEAFF. In nucleotides, the CDR3 is TGCGCCAGCAGCGTCGGGGACAGGGCCACTGAAGCTTTCTTT. The rearrangement links TRBV5-1 to TRBJ1-1, with 9 bases fitting TRBD1. The CDR3 runs 14 residues. V dropped 4 bases and J dropped 4; count of bases not matched to a gene: 5. Germline CDR1 reads SGHRS; CDR2 reads YFSETQ.

V and J are TRBV9 and TRBJ1-2; no definite D call. V dropped 0 bases and J dropped 8 bases, with 14 bases sitting between them. Germline CDR1 SGDLS, CDR2 YYNGEE. This CDR3 spans 14 amino acids. The DNA of the CDR3 is TGTGCCAGCAGCGTAGCAGGAGGGCGGGAAGGCTACACCTTC. This sequence encodes CASSVAGGREGYTF.

The J gene is TRBJ2-3, the V gene TRBV2; 9 nucleotides line up with TRBD1. V shed 7 bases, J shed 5 bases, and the junction held 10 bases outside the gene matches. Germline V gives CDR1 SNHLY, CDR2 FYNNEI. The length of the CDR3 is 15 residues. For the CDR3, the DNA is TGTGCCAGCAAGCCGGACAGGGGCTGGGGAGATACGCAGTATTTT. This sequence encodes CASKPDRGWGDTQYF. The variable domain in full, with the rest retrieved from reference TRBV2 and TRBJ2-3, is EPEVTQTPSHQVTQMGQEVILRCVPISNHLYFYWYRQILGQKVEFLVSFYNNEISEKSEIFDDQFSVERPDGSNFTLKIRSTKLEDSAMYFCASKPDRGWGDTQYFGPGTRLTVL.

The V and J genes are TRBV7-2 and TRBJ2-1; 9 bases line up with TRBD2. The V gene's germline CDR1 is SGHTA and CDR2 FQGNSA. Unmatched junction bases numbered 2, after V lost 2 bases and J lost 6 bases. The CDR3 sequence is 14 residues long. CDR3 protein: CASSLWRGGNEQFF. The CDR3 nucleotides read TGTGCCAGCAGCTTATGGCGGGGGGGCAATGAGCAGTTCTTC.

This clone has just one count. The J gene is TRBJ2-7, the V gene TRBV10-3; 9 bases map to TRBD1. In germline, CDR1 is ENHRY, CDR2 SYGVKD. This CDR3 is built from 14 residues. J gave up 3 bases and V 11 bases, and 11 bases lay outside the gene matches. CDR3 sequence (DNA): TGTGCCTCCAAGGGGACAGGGCCGTACTACGAGCAGTACTTC. Translation gives CASKGTGPYYEQYF.

The chain uses TRBV29-1 and TRBJ1-2; D not resolved. The CDR3 is made up of 13 amino acids. CDR1 and CDR2 (germline): SQVTM, ANQGSEA. V gave up 7 bases and J gave up 3 bases, with 15 bases separating them. CDR3 residues: CSAPTGSDYGYTF. The CDR3 bases are TGCAGCGCCCCGACTGGAAGCGACTATGGCTACACCTTC. The full variable domain, rest sourced from reference TRBV29-1 and TRBJ1-2, is SAVISQKPSRDICQRGTSLTIQCQVDSQVTMMFWYRQQPGQSLTLIATANQGSEATYESGFVIDKFPISRPNLTFSTLTVSNMSPEDSSIYLCSAPTGSDYGYTFGSGTRLTVV.

The rearrangement joins TRBV7-9 to TRBJ2-3, with 10 bases fitting TRBD1. Germline-derived CDR1 and CDR2 are SEHNR and FQNEAQ (reference sequence). J was trimmed by 2 bases and V by 11 bases; bases with no gene match: 7. The CDR3 loop spans 14 amino acids. The CDR3 is CAGGQGGSTDTQYF. For the CDR3, the DNA is TGTGCCGGAGGACAGGGGGGATCCACAGATACGCAGTATTTT.

The gene calls are TRBV19 and TRBJ2-2; D not certain. Germline assignment: CDR1 LNHDA and CDR2 SQIVND (reference sequence). Deletions cut 4 bases from V and 8 bases from J, with 11 bases between. This CDR3 spans 13 amino acids. The CDR3 DNA follows: TGTGCCAGTAGTACCCGACACTCTGGGGAGCTGTTTTTT. It codes for CASSTRHSGELFF.

The table lists this clone with a few counts. The chain joins TRBV2 to TRBJ2-1; TRBD2 matches 7 bases. This CDR3 is 14 amino acids long. CDR1 SNHLY and CDR2 FYNNEI come from the germline V gene. Trimming removed 7 bases from V and 7 bases from J; junction bases left unmatched: 10. The CDR3 region is CASTGGGVGNEQFF. The CDR3 nucleotides read TGTGCCAGCACCGGTGGGGGGGTGGGAAATGAGCAGTTCTTC.

This clone was recorded once. This rearrangement joins TRBV19 to TRBJ2-5, with D unclear. The CDR3 is 13 amino acids. Per germline, CDR1 LNHDA and CDR2 SQIVND (reference sequence). V gave up 6 bases and J gave up 2 bases, with 10 bases separating them. The DNA for the CDR3 is TGTGCCAGTAGCAATACAGCACAAGAGACCCAGTACTTC. The encoded protein is CASSNTAQETQYF.

This clone turned up a few times. The chain carries TRBV7-7 and TRBJ1-4, with a tentative D call TRBD1 (6 bases). CDR1 and CDR2 from the germline V gene are SSHAT and FNYEAQ (reference sequence). The ends were cut back, 6 bases at V and 7 bases at J, with 18 bases in the middle. The CDR3 extends over 15 amino acids. The CDR3 region has the DNA TGTGCCAGCAGTTACAGGGAACAGAGAGTTGAAAAACTGTTTTTT. Its translation: CASSYREQRVEKLFF.

The chain employs TRBV23-1 and TRBJ1-4; D not resolved. TRBV23-1 belongs to the ORF category, with a function that is uncertain. V was shortened by 8 bases and J by 0 bases, with 10 bases between the two germline ends. The CDR3 sequence is 14 residues long. As DNA, the CDR3 is TGCGCCAGCGGCGGACTACCAACTAATGAAAAACTGTTTTTT. Protein sequence: CASGGLPTNEKLFF.

The J gene is TRBJ1-4, the V gene TRBV18; 11 nucleotides agree with TRBD1. Germline V gene lookup returns CDR1 KGHSH and CDR2 LQKENI. J lost 5 bases, V lost 6 bases, and 5 bases had no gene match. This CDR3 spans 15 amino acids. Here the CDR3 reads CASSHRDRGNEKLFF. CDR3 DNA sequence: TGTGCCAGCTCGCACCGGGACAGGGGGAATGAAAAACTGTTTTTT.

V is TRBV6-5 and J is TRBJ2-3, with 12 bases identical to TRBD2. V lost 2 bases to trimming and J lost 3 bases; unmatched junction nucleotides: 3. The CDR3 has 16 residues. In germline, CDR1 is MNHEY, CDR2 SVGAGI. This chain's CDR3 is CASSYRTSGETDTQYF. As DNA, the CDR3 is TGTGCCAGCAGTTACCGGACTAGCGGGGAGACAGATACGCAGTATTTT.

V usage is TRBV7-2 and J usage is TRBJ1-1, with 9 bases fitting TRBD1. CDR3 length equals 15 residues. CDR1 is SGHTA, CDR2 FQGNSA, per germline. Unmatched junction bases numbered 7, after V lost 6 bases and J lost 2 bases. CDR3: CASRPGTGLNTEAFF. The DNA of the CDR3 is TGTGCCAGCAGGCCCGGGACAGGGTTAAACACTGAAGCTTTCTTT.

This rearrangement joins TRBV19 to TRBJ2-1, with D tentatively TRBD1 (5 bases). This CDR3 spans 15 amino acids. Looked up from germline, CDR1 is LNHDA and CDR2 is SQIVND (reference sequence). Trimming cost V 3 bases and J 3 bases, with 12 bases left between them. The CDR3 bases are TGTGCCAGTAGTATTGCAGGGTGGGTCTACAATGAGCAGTTCTTC. Translating it yields CASSIAGWVYNEQFF.